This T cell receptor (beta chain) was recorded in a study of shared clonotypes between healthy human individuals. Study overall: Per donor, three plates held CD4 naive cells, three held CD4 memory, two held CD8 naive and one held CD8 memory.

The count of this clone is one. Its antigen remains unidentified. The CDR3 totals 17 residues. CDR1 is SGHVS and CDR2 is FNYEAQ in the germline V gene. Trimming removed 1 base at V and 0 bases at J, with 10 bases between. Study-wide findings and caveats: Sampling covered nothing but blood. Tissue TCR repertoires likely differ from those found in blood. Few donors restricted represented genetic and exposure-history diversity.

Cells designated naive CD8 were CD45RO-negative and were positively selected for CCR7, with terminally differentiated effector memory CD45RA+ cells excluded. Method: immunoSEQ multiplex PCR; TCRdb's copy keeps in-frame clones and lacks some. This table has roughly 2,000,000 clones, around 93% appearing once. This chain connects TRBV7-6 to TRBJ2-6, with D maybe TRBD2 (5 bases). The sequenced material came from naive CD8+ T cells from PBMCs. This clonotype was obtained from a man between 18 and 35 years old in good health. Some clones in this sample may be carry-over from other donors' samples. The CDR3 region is CASSLVGEPSGANVLTF. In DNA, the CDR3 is TGTGCCAGCAGCTTAGTCGGGGAACCCTCTGGGGCCAACGTCCTGACTTTC.